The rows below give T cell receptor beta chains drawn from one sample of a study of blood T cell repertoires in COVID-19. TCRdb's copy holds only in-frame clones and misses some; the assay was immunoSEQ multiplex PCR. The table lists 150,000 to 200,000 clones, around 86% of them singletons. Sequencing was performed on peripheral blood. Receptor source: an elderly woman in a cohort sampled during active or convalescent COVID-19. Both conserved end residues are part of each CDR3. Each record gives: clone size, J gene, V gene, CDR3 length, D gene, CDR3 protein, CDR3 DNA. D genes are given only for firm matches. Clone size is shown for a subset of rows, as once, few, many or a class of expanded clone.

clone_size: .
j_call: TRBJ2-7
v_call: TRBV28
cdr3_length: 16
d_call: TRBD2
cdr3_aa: CASSLWTLGGDYEQYF
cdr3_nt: TGTGCCAGCAGTTTATGGACTCTGGGAGGGGATTACGAGCAGTACTTC

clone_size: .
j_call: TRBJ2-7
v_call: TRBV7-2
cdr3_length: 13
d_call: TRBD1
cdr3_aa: CASSRTGHYEQYF
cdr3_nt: TGTGCCAGCAGCCGGACAGGTCACTACGAGCAGTACTTC

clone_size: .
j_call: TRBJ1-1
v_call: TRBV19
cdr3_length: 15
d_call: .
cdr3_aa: CASRAETPRNTEAFF
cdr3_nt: TGTGCCAGTAGGGCCGAGACACCGCGGAACACTGAAGCTTTCTTT

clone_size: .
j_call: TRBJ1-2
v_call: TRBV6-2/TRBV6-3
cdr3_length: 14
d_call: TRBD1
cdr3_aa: CASSRGTGDYGYTF
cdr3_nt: TGTGCCAGCAGTAGAGGGACAGGAGACTATGGCTACACCTTC

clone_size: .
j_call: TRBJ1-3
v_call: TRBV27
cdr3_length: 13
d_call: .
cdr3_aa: CASSLLLGNTIYF
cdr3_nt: TGTGCCAGCAGTTTACTTCTCGGAAACACCATATATTTT

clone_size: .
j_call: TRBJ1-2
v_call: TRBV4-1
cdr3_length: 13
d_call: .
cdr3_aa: CASSQERGYGYTF
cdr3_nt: TGCGCCAGCAGCCAAGAAAGGGGGTATGGCTACACCTTC

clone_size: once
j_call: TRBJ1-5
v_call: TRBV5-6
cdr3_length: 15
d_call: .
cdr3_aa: CASSSLGGLNQPQHF
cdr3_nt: TGTGCCAGCAGCTCCTTGGGGGGATTAAATCAGCCCCAGCATTTT

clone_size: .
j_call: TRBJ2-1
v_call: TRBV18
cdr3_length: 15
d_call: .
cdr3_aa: CASSLSWGQNNEQFF
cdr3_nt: TGTGCCAGCTCACTTTCGTGGGGGCAAAACAATGAGCAGTTCTTC

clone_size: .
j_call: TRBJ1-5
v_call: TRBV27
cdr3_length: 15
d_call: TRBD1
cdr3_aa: CASSLWTGSNQPQHF
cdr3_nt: TGTGCCAGCAGTTTATGGACAGGTAGCAATCAGCCCCAGCATTTT

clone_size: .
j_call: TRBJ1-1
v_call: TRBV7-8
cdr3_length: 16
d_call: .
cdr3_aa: CASSHPPWHMNTEAFF
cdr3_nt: TGTGCCAGCAGCCACCCTCCTTGGCATATGAACACTGAAGCTTTCTTT

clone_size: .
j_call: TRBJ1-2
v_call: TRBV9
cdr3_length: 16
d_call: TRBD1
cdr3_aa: CASSPRQGAQNYGYTF
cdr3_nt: TGTGCCAGCAGCCCAAGACAGGGGGCTCAGAACTATGGCTACACCTTC

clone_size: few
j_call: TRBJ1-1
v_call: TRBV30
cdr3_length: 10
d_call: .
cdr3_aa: CAWGTVIAFF
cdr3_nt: TGTGCCTGGGGCACGGTCATAGCTTTCTTT

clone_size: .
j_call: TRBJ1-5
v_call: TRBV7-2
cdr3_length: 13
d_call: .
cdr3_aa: CASKEQDGQPQHF
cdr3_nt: TGTGCCAGCAAGGAACAGGACGGTCAGCCCCAGCATTTT

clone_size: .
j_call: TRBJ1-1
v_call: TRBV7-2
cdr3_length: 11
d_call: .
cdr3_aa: CASSRTVEAFF
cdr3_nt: TGTGCCAGCAGCCGGACAGTTGAAGCTTTCTTT

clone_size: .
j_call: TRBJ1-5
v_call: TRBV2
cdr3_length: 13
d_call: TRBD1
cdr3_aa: CASRTGVRQPQHF
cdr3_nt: TGTGCCAGCAGGACAGGGGTTCGTCAGCCCCAGCATTTT

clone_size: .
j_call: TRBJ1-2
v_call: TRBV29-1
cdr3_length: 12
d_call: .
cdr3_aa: CSVRGGHHGYTF
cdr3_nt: TGCAGCGTTCGGGGGGGGCACCATGGCTACACCTTC

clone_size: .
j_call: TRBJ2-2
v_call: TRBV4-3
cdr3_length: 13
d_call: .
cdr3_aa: CASSQDLFGELFF
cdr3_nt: TGCGCCAGCAGCCAAGATCTATTCGGGGAGCTGTTTTTT

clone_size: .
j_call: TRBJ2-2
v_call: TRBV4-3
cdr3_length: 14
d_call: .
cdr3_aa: CASSPSGNTGELFF
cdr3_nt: TGCGCCAGCAGCCCAAGCGGGAACACCGGGGAGCTGTTTTTT

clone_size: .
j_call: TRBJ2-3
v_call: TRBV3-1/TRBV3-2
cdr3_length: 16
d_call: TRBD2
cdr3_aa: CASSQSFPSGVDTQYF
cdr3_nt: TGTGCCAGCAGCCAATCGTTCCCTAGCGGGGTAGATACGCAGTATTTT

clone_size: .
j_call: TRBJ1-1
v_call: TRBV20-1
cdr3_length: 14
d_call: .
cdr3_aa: CSASLTSGNTEAFF
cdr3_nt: TGCAGTGCTAGTCTCACATCAGGGAACACTGAAGCTTTCTTT

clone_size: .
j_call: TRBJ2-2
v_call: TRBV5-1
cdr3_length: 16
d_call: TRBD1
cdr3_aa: CASSLLSQGHTGELFF
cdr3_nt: TGCGCCAGCAGCTTGTTGTCACAGGGGCACACCGGGGAGCTGTTTTTT

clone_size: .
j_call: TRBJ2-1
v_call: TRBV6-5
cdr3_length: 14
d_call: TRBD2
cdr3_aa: CASSTVAGANEQFF
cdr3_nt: TGTGCCAGCAGCACCGTAGCGGGAGCGAATGAGCAGTTCTTC

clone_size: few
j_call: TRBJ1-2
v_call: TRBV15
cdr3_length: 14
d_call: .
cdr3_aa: CATSRDNSNYGYTF
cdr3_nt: TGTGCCACCAGCAGAGACAACAGTAACTATGGCTACACCTTC

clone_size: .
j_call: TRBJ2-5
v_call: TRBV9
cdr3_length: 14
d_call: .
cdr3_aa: CASSVGGQPETQYF
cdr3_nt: TGTGCCAGCAGCGTAGGAGGACAACCAGAGACCCAGTACTTC

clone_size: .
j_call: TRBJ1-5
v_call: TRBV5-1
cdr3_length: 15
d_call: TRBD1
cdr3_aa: CASSWTGTGNQPQHF
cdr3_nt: TGCGCCAGCAGCTGGACAGGGACTGGCAATCAGCCCCAGCATTTT

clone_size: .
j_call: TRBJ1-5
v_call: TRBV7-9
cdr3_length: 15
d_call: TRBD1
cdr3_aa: CASSVQGGSNQPQHF
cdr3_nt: TGTGCCAGCAGCGTACAGGGGGGTAGCAATCAGCCCCAGCATTTT

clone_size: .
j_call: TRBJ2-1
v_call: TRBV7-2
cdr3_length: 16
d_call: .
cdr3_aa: CASSLGRGASYNEQFF
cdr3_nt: TGTGCCAGCAGCTTAGGTCGGGGAGCCTCCTACAATGAGCAGTTCTTC

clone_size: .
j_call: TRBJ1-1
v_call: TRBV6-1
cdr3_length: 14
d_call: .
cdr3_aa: CASSEVWGGTEAFF
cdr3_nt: TGTGCCAGCAGTGAAGTTTGGGGCGGAACTGAAGCTTTCTTT

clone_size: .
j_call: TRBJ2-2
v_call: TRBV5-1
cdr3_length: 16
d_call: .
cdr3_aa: CASSWGTGAGTGELFF
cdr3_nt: TGCGCCAGCAGCTGGGGGACCGGAGCGGGCACCGGGGAGCTGTTTTTT

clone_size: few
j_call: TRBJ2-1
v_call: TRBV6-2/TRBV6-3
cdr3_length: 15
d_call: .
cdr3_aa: CASSLGRGEYNEQFF
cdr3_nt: TGTGCCAGCAGCCTAGGGAGGGGGGAGTACAATGAGCAGTTCTTC

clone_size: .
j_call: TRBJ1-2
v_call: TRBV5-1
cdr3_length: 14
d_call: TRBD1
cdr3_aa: CASSPAQGDYGYTF
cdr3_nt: TGCGCCAGCAGCCCGGCGCAGGGGGACTATGGCTACACCTTC

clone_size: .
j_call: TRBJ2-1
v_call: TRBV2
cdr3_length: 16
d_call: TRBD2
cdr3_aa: CASSGPSGASYNEQFF
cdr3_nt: TGTGCCAGCAGTGGGCCTAGCGGGGCCTCCTACAATGAGCAGTTCTTC

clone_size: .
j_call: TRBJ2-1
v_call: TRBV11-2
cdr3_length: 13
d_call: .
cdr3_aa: CASSLDLGGEQFF
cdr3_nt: TGTGCCAGCAGCTTAGATTTGGGGGGAGAGCAGTTCTTC

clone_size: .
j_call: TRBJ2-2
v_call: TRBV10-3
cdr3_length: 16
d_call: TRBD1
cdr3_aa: CAISEQGAIDTGELFF
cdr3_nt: TGTGCCATCAGTGAACAGGGGGCGATCGACACCGGGGAGCTGTTTTTT

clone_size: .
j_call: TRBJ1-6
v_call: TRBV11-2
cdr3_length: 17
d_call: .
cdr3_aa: CASSLALGGYGFSPLHF
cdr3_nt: TGTGCCAGCAGCTTAGCCCTAGGGGGATACGGCTTTTCACCCCTCCACTTT

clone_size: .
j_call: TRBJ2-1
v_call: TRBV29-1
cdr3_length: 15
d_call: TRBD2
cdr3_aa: CSALGAGGSYNEQFF
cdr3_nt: TGCAGCGCCCTGGGGGCGGGGGGCTCCTACAATGAGCAGTTCTTC

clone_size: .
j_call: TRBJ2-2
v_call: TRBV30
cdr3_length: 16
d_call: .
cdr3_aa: CAWRRDSYYGTGELFF
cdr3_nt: TGTGCCTGGAGGCGAGATAGCTACTACGGCACCGGGGAGCTGTTTTTT

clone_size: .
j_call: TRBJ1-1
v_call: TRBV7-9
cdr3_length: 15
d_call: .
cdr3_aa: CASSSRGGVRTEAFF
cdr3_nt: TGTGCCAGCAGCTCCCGGGGGGGAGTAAGAACTGAAGCTTTCTTT

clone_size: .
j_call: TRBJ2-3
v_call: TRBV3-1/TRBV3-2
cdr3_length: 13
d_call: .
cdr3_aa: CASSQAYTDTQYF
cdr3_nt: TGTGCCAGCAGCCAAGCCTACACAGATACGCAGTATTTT

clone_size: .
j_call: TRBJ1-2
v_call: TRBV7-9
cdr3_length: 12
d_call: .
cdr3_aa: CASSLDIQGSTF
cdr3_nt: TGTGCCAGCAGCTTAGATATCCAGGGATCCACCTTC

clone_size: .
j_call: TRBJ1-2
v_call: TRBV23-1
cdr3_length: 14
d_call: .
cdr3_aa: CASIPPSQRYGYTF
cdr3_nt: TGCGCCAGCATCCCTCCGTCGCAGCGCTATGGCTACACCTTC

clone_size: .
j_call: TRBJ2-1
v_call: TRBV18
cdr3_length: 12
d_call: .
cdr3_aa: CASSPSGMGQFF
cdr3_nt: TGTGCCAGCTCACCGTCAGGGATGGGGCAGTTCTTC

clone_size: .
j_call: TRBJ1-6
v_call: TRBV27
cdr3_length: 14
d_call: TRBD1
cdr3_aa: CASRTTGAQSPLHF
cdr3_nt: TGTGCCAGCAGGACAACAGGGGCTCAATCACCCCTCCACTTT

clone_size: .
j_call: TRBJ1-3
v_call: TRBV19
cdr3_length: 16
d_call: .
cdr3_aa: CASSIPRGDGSDTIYF
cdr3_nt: TGTGCCAGTAGTATACCGCGCGGGGATGGGAGTGACACCATATATTTT

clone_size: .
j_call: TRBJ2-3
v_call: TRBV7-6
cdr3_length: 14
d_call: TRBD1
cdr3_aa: CASSLGTGGDTQYF
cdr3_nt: TGTGCCAGCAGCCTCGGGACAGGCGGAGATACGCAGTATTTT

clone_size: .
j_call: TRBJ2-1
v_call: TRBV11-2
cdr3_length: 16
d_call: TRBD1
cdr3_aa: CASSLNPGGSYNEQFF
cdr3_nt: TGTGCCAGCAGCTTAAATCCAGGGGGCTCCTACAATGAGCAGTTCTTC

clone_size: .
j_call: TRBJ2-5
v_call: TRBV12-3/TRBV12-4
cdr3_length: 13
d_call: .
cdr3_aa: CATGTTTGETQYF
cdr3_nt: TGTGCCACCGGGACAACCACTGGAGAGACCCAGTACTTC

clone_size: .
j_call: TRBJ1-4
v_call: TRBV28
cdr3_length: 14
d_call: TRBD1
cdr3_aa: CASRGTGPNEKLFF
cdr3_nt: TGTGCCAGCAGGGGGACAGGGCCTAATGAAAAACTGTTTTTT

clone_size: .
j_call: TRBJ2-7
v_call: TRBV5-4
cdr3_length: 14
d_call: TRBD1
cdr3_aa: CASSPPTGLGEQYF
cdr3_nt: TGTGCCAGCAGCCCTCCGACAGGGTTAGGCGAGCAGTACTTC

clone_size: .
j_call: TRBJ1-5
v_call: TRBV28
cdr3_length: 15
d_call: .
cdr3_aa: CASRRTGHSNQPQHF
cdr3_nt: TGTGCCAGCAGACGAACAGGGCATAGCAATCAGCCCCAGCATTTT

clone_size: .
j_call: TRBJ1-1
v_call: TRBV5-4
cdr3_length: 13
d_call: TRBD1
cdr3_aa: CASSSGTVSEAFF
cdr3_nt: TGTGCCAGCAGCTCGGGGACAGTCTCTGAAGCTTTCTTT

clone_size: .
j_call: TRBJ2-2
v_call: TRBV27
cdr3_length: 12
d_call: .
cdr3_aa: CASMRITGELFF
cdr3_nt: TGTGCCAGCATGCGTATTACCGGGGAGCTGTTTTTT

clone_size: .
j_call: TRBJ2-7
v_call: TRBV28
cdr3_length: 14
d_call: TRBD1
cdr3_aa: CASSWTGGSYEQYF
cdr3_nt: TGTGCCAGCAGTTGGACAGGGGGTTCCTACGAGCAGTACTTC

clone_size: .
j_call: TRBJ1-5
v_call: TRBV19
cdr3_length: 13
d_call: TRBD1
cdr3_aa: CASSEQGRQPQHF
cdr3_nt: TGTGCCAGTAGCGAACAGGGGAGGCAGCCCCAGCATTTT

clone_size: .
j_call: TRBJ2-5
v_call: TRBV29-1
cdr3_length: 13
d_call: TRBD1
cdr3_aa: CSAGDRVQETQYF
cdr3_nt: TGCAGCGCCGGGGACAGGGTCCAAGAGACCCAGTACTTC

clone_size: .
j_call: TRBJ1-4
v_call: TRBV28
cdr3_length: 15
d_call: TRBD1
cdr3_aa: CASRGTGREAEKLFF
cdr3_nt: TGTGCCAGCAGAGGGACAGGCCGAGAGGCTGAAAAACTGTTTTTT

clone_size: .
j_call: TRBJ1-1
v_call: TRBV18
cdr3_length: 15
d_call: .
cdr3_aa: CASSPVGRGDTEAFF
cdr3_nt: TGTGCCAGCTCACCCGTGGGGCGCGGGGACACTGAAGCTTTCTTT

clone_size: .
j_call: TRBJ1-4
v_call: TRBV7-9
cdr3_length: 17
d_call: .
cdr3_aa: CASSSWGGVATNEKLFF
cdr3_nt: TGTGCCAGCAGCTCCTGGGGGGGAGTTGCAACTAATGAAAAACTGTTTTTT

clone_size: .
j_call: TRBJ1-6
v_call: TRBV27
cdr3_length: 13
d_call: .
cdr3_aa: CASSSPVNSPLHF
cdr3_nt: TGTGCCAGCAGTTCCCCAGTTAATTCACCCCTCCACTTT

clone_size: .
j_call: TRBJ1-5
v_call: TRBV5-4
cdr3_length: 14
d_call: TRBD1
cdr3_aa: CASSYGTGDQPQHF
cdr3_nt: TGTGCCAGCAGCTATGGGACAGGGGACCAGCCCCAGCATTTT